These 22 T cell receptor beta chains were sequenced from one sample in a study of blood T cells in healthy people across ages. Then a second PCR, running roughly 7 to 11 cycles, was carried out with a sample-barcoded 5' primer and a J-beta primer mix. MiXCR was run by TCRdb on the 5' RACE reads, yielding one entry per CDR3 protein. The table lists fewer than 1,200,000 distinct CDR3 sequences, about 25% of them singletons. These data also featured in a second study, about T cells of mothers and their children.

The sequenced sample consisted of blood. The receptors here all came from a girl aged 2 to 9 in good health.

V usage is TRBV27 and J usage is TRBJ1-5, with 9 positions matching TRBD1. This CDR3 has 15 amino acids. From germline, CDR1 is MNHEY and CDR2 SMNVEV (reference sequence). Trimming at V came to 1 base and at J to 7 bases, leaving 5 bases not matched to a gene. The CDR3 here is CASSLYRGHHQPQHF. The CDR3 DNA reads as TGTGCCAGCAGTTTATACAGGGGGCATCACCAGCCCCAGCATTTT.

The table lists this clonotype with a few counts. This chain links TRBV10-3 with TRBJ2-5; 10 nucleotides line up with TRBD2. The better agreement between TRBJ2-7 and the DNA end casts doubt on the J call. Per the germline V gene, CDR1 is ENHRY and CDR2 is SYGVKD. This CDR3 is 14 amino acids long. In nucleotides, the CDR3 is TGTGCCACCGCTAGCGGGAGTAGCTCCTACGAGCAGTACTTC. Protein sequence: CATASGSSSYEQYF.

The chain recombines TRBV6-5 with TRBJ1-3; D remains unclear. Germline assignment: CDR1 MNHEY and CDR2 SVGAGI. The CDR3 length is 14 residues. Deletions cut 2 bases from V and 4 bases from J, with 9 bases between. The CDR3 sequence: CASSYIYGGNTIYF. The CDR3 coding sequence is TGTGCCAGCAGTTACATCTACGGGGGAAACACCATATATTTT.

This chain uses TRBV12-3 or TRBV12-4 with TRBJ2-7; the match to TRBD2 covers 7 bases. The CDR3 consists of 14 residues. Trimming took 6 bases from V and 7 from J; bases not matched to a gene: 12. CDR3 nucleotide sequence: TGTGCCAGCAGCCCCGCTGGGAGGGCGCGGGAGCAGTACTTC. Translation gives CASSPAGRAREQYF.

V and J are TRBV7-6 and TRBJ1-5; the match to TRBD1 covers 8 bases. The CDR3 extends over 16 amino acids. The germline V gene encodes CDR1 SGHVS and CDR2 FNYEAQ. V shed 1 base, J shed 6 bases, and the junction held 8 bases outside the gene matches. This chain's CDR3 is CASSLEQGALGQPQHF. The CDR3 bases are TGTGCCAGCAGCTTAGAGCAGGGGGCGCTGGGTCAGCCCCAGCATTTT.

This clonotype has more than one count but fewer than ten. This rearrangement joins TRBV20-1 to TRBJ1-2; a weak D match, TRBD1 (5 bases). This CDR3 is built from 12 residues. Germline CDR1 DFQATT, CDR2 SNEGSKA (reference sequence). V was trimmed by 5 bases and J by 5 bases, leaving 12 bases between them. CDR3 coding DNA: TGCAGTGCTCCGGGACGGCCTTATGGCTACACCTTC. Amino acid sequence: CSAPGRPYGYTF.

This chain connects TRBV3-1 to TRBJ2-5, with 10 bases aligning to TRBD2. Per germline, CDR1 LGHDT and CDR2 YNNKEL (reference sequence). The CDR3 loop spans 16 amino acids. The V gene end was trimmed by 7 bases and the J gene end by 5 bases; junction bases not matched to a gene: 13. CDR3 sequence (DNA): TGTGCCAGCATTCAGGGGATTCTAGCGGGGGCGGAGACCCAGTACTTC. It is translated as CASIQGILAGAETQYF.

This clonotype was seen a few times. This chain links TRBV9 with TRBJ1-4; no clear D gene. Germline V gives CDR1 SGDLS, CDR2 YYNGEE. V dropped 4 bases and J dropped 8 bases, with 12 bases sitting between them. There are 13 residues in the CDR3. CDR3 coding DNA: TGTGCCAGCAGCCCCGACATAGGAGAAAAACTGTTTTTT. It translates to CASSPDIGEKLFF.

This clonotype was recorded a few times. This rearrangement joins TRBV6-1 to TRBJ2-5, with unresolved D. The J call may not be correct, given that the DNA end is closer to TRBJ2-1. Germline V lookup: CDR1 MNHNS, CDR2 SASEGT. The CDR3 has 12 residues. The CDR3 DNA reads as TGTGCCAGCAGTGAATGGTCAAATGAGCAGTTCTTC. Encoded protein: CASSEWSNEQFF.

This clonotype showed up just a few times. The CDR3 is CASSQGLADFYEQYF. The CDR3 nucleotides read TGCGCCAGCAGCCAAGGACTAGCGGATTTTTACGAGCAGTACTTC. This chain links TRBV4-1 with TRBJ2-5; 9 positions match TRBD2. With the DNA end fitting TRBJ2-7 better, the J assignment may be wrong. Germline V CDR1 and CDR2: MGHRA, YSYEKL. The CDR3 covers 15 residues.

This chain joins TRBV6-2 or TRBV6-3 and TRBJ1-6; no reliable D call. V lost 8 bases, J lost 9 bases, and 8 bases lay in between. The CDR3 loop spans 11 amino acids. Germline CDR1 is MNHEY and CDR2 is SVGEGT. This CDR3 reads CASGMGSPLHF. The CDR3 DNA follows: TGTGCCAGCGGGATGGGTTCACCCCTCCACTTT.

V is TRBV19 and J is TRBJ2-5, with 7 bases identical to TRBD2. The germline gives CDR1 LNHDA, CDR2 SQIVND (reference sequence). The CDR3 consists of 14 residues. V shed 8 bases and J 9 bases; nucleotides not matched to a gene: 15. CDR3 bases: TGTGCCAGTGATGCGGGAGAGAGTGGGGTTGCCCAGTACTTC. The encoded protein is CASDAGESGVAQYF.

The gene calls are TRBV6-5 and TRBJ1-1; D unresolved. Trimming left V 6 bases short and J 7 bases short, with 12 bases between. Germline V gene sequence: CDR1 MNHEY, CDR2 SVGAGI. This CDR3 is 12 amino acids long. CDR3 bases: TGTGCCAGCAGGTCATTTTACAGTGAAGCTTTCTTT. It yields the protein CASRSFYSEAFF.

This clonotype has only a few counts. The rearrangement joins TRBV10-3 to TRBJ2-4; D ambiguous. CDR1 is ENHRY and CDR2 is SYGVKD in the germline V gene. The CDR3 totals 11 residues. Trimming removed 3 bases from V and 8 bases from J, with 5 bases in between. CDR3 in DNA: TGTGCCATCAGTGATGGGTACATTCAGTACTTC. Encoded protein: CAISDGYIQYF.

This clonotype has only a few counts. The chain has TRBV6-2 or TRBV6-3 and TRBJ1-2; 7 bases are a match to TRBD1. The V gene's germline CDR1 is MNHEY and CDR2 SVGEGT. The CDR3 runs to 14 residues. V shed 5 bases, J shed 8 bases, and the junction held 11 bases outside the gene matches. The CDR3 region is CASSNNQADRGYTF. The CDR3 bases are TGTGCCAGCAGTAACAACCAGGCGGACAGGGGCTACACCTTC.

This clonotype was seen a few times. V usage is TRBV29-1 and J usage is TRBJ1-2; TRBD1 matches 7 bases. Germline V gene sequence: CDR1 SQVTM, CDR2 ANQGSEA. CDR3 size: 12 residues. Trimming cost V 7 bases and J 4 bases; bases outside gene matches: 6. This chain's CDR3 is CSARGEIYGYTF. CDR3 sequence (DNA): TGCAGCGCCAGGGGGGAAATCTATGGCTACACCTTC.

The table lists this clonotype with a few counts. The chain recombines TRBV20-1 with TRBJ2-5; D is unresolved. V dropped 1 base and J dropped 7 bases, with 10 bases sitting between them. Germline-derived CDR1 and CDR2 are DFQATT and SNEGSKA (reference sequence). The CDR3 has 12 amino acids. The CDR3, as DNA: TGCAGTGCTAGAGCCCCGATTGGGACCCAGTACTTC. Amino acids: CSARAPIGTQYF.

The V gene is TRBV11-2, the J gene TRBJ1-4; D possibly corresponds to TRBD1 (6 bases). The length of the CDR3 is 14 residues. V was trimmed by 8 bases and J by 8 bases, leaving 18 bases between them. Germline V gene lookup returns CDR1 SGHAT and CDR2 FQNNGV. CDR3 bases: TGTGCCAGCGGGAAGACAGGTGAAATGGAAAAACTGTTTTTT. This gives the protein CASGKTGEMEKLFF.

Note on this clonotype: The junction departs from the called germline gene at one end, perhaps through a read error. The chain combines TRBV28 with TRBJ1-4; D not certain. The CDR3 loop spans 16 amino acids. Per germline, CDR1 MDHEN and CDR2 SYDVKM. The CDR3 sequence: CVSSLSGGMLSGKLFF. Here the CDR3 DNA reads TGTGTCAGCAGTTTATCAGGAGGGATGCTCTCCGGAAAACTGTTTTTT.

V is TRBV11-2 and J is TRBJ2-5; tentatively, D is TRBD2 (6 bases). The end of the DNA aligns better with TRBJ2-7, so the J call may be wrong. Germline V gives CDR1 SGHAT, CDR2 FQNNGV. This CDR3 comprises 15 residues. The CDR3 here is CASSPAWAGKYEQYF. The CDR3 nucleotides read TGTGCCAGCAGCCCTGCCTGGGCGGGGAAATACGAGCAGTACTTC.

The chain employs TRBV6-1 and TRBJ2-7, with 9 nucleotides matching TRBD2. CDR3 length: 17 residues. Germline CDR1 reads MNHNS; CDR2 reads SASEGT. With V trimmed by 0 bases and J by 3 bases, 9 bases remained unmatched. CDR3 coding DNA: TGTGCCAGCAGTGAAGCAGCGGGGCTAGCGGGACACTACGAGCAGTACTTC. Translation: CASSEAAGLAGHYEQYF.

This clonotype was seen more than once but under ten times. DNA for the CDR3: TGCAGCGTTGGCAGGGGTATAAGCTCCTACGAGCAGTACTTC. Its protein is CSVGRGISSYEQYF. J is TRBJ2-7 and V is TRBV29-1; possible D gene TRBD1, 6 bases. Trimming removed 4 bases from V and 0 bases from J, with 13 bases in between. CDR1 and CDR2 from the germline V gene are SQVTM and ANQGSEA. The CDR3 spans 14 residues.